The T cell receptor (beta chain) under discussion was sequenced for a study of cytomegalovirus exposure and HLA in healthy donors. A remark on this clone: Its antigen is as yet unknown.

CDR1 is PRHDT, CDR2 FYEKMQ, per germline (reference sequence). The CDR3 consists of 14 residues. The J segment lost 9 bases and the V segment lost 5 bases, leaving 11 bases of the junction unmatched. The PCR ran on 60 Vbeta and 13 Jbeta primers. Assay used: immunoSEQ multiplex PCR; TCRdb lists only in-frame clones, some missing. Found here are about 120,000 clones, roughly 72% of them singletons; the top ten hold 3.5% to 4.5%. Findings and limits, study-wide: Researchers reported that a few CMV-associated chains were confirmed in vitro as CMV antigen-specific. Serostatus for CMV was the only available immune exposure information.

The sample consisted of PBMCs. The chain has TRBV13 and TRBJ2-7; 9 nucleotides line up with TRBD1. This clonotype was obtained from a man aged 40-50 years in good health and CMV-seropositive. The CDR3 sequence: CASSHTGGAKGQYF. The CDR3 coding sequence is TGTGCCAGCAGCCATACAGGGGGCGCGAAGGGGCAGTACTTC.